What follows are 17 T cell receptor beta chains derived from one specimen sequenced in a study of regulatory T cells in long-lasting Graves disease. Sequencing libraries for TCR beta were prepared with iRepertoire HTBI primers and Arm-PCR of CDR3 regions. TCRdb independently ran MiXCR on the multiplex PCR reads; one entry per CDR3 protein. The table includes some 220,000 distinct CDR3 sequences, around 19% detected once. The time point: newly diagnosed GD, antithyroid drugs for less than 3 months. The TCR library was prepared using RNA isolated from PBMCs. These data are also associated with another study on T cells in Graves' hyperthyroidism and ophthalmopathy.

This specimen consisted of peripheral blood mononuclear cells (PBMCs), obtained at new diagnosis, from a patient treated with antithyroid drugs. Receptors originate from a woman under 40 with Graves disease.

This clonotype was seen many times. V usage is TRBV6-5 and J usage is TRBJ1-6; weak D call: TRBD1 (5 bases). CDR1 is MNHEY and CDR2 is SVGAGI in the germline V gene. The CDR3 runs 16 residues. Trimming left V 2 bases short and J 9 bases short, with 17 bases between. The CDR3 is CASSYRGLLLGSPLHF. The CDR3, as DNA: TGTGCCAGCAGTTACAGGGGCCTCCTTTTGGGTTCACCCCTCCACTTT.

This clonotype was detected many times. V and J are TRBV12-3 or TRBV12-4 and TRBJ2-5; D is possibly TRBD2 (7 bases). The ends were cut back, 3 bases at V and 5 bases at J, with 13 bases in the middle. The CDR3 length is 14 residues. The CDR3 coding sequence is TGTGCCAGCAGTTTGAGGGGAGGGGGGGAGACCCAGTACTTC. Protein product: CASSLRGGGETQYF.

The sample holds many counts of this clonotype. The V call is TRBV6-2 or TRBV6-3, the J call TRBJ2-3; the D gene is possibly TRBD1 (6 bases). Germline lookup yields CDR1 MNHEY and CDR2 SVGEGT. The CDR3 totals 12 residues. V gave up 5 bases and J gave up 6 bases, with 9 bases separating them. CDR3 sequence (DNA): TGTGCCAGCAGTCCCGGACAGGATACGCAGTATTTT. It codes for CASSPGQDTQYF.

The J gene is TRBJ2-1, the V gene TRBV29-1; D is perhaps TRBD2 (5 bases). The V and J ends lost 7 bases and 5 bases respectively, with 12 bases between them. This CDR3 contains 12 residues. Germline assignment: CDR1 SQVTM and CDR2 ANQGSEA. The CDR3 loop reads CSARGPHNEQFF. CDR3 sequence (DNA): TGCAGCGCCCGAGGGCCCCACAATGAGCAGTTCTTC.

This clonotype was seen many times. DNA for the CDR3: TGTGCCTGGAGTATAACTTGGAGGGGAGTCACTGAAGCTTTCTTT. As protein: CAWSITWRGVTEAFF. The chain has TRBV30 and TRBJ1-1; D is perhaps TRBD1 (5 bases). Trimming removed 2 bases from V and 4 bases from J, with 17 bases in between. Looked up from germline, CDR1 is GTSNPN and CDR2 is SVGIG (reference sequence). This CDR3 has 15 residues.

This clonotype was found a few times. V gene TRBV19 combines with J gene TRBJ1-2, with D uncertain. V lost 5 bases and J 3 bases, leaving 13 bases between the germline ends. Germline V gene lookup returns CDR1 LNHDA and CDR2 SQIVND (reference sequence). The CDR3 is made up of 14 amino acids. The CDR3 DNA follows: TGTGCCAGTAGTTGGACGAGGAGGGACTATGGCTACACCTTC. Translating it yields CASSWTRRDYGYTF.

In DNA, the CDR3 is TGTGCCAGCAGCGTGACCATGAACACTGAAGCTTTCTTT. Its protein product is CASSVTMNTEAFF. The chain combines TRBV9 with TRBJ1-1; no definite D call. Germline V lookup: CDR1 SGDLS, CDR2 YYNGEE. The CDR3 is made up of 13 amino acids. V lost 2 bases and J lost 0, with 5 bases in between.

The gene calls are TRBV20-1 and TRBJ2-3, with 10 nucleotides matching TRBD2. J lost 8 bases, V lost 0 bases, and 11 bases had no gene match. The CDR3 is 16 amino acids. Germline CDR1 and CDR2: DFQATT and SNEGSKA (reference sequence). The CDR3 region is CSARDEREGTQITQYF. DNA for the CDR3: TGCAGTGCTAGAGATGAGCGGGAGGGAACACAGATTACGCAGTATTTT.

This clonotype was seen ten or more times. The chain links TRBV12-5 to TRBJ2-5; the match to TRBD2 covers 10 bases. This CDR3 region has 15 residues. V dropped 7 bases and J dropped 5; count of bases not matched to a gene: 10. Germline CDR1 is LGHNT and CDR2 is FRNRAP. In nucleotides, the CDR3 is TGTGCTAGTGTTCCCAGCGGGGGGGCCTTGGAGACCCAGTACTTC. Translation: CASVPSGGALETQYF.

This clonotype has at least ten counts. This sequence joins TRBV30 and TRBJ1-4, with D hard to call. Trimming removed 0 bases from V and 7 bases from J, with 6 bases in between. The CDR3 has 12 amino acids. Germline V gene lookup returns CDR1 GTSNPN and CDR2 SVGIG (reference sequence). CDR3 DNA: TGTGCCTGGAGTGTCCCCTTTGAAAAACTGTTTTTT. Encoded protein: CAWSVPFEKLFF.

This clonotype was counted many times. Its ends do not fully match the called genes, so a read error is possible. The rearrangement joins TRBV4-1 to TRBJ1-1, with D tentatively TRBD1 (6 bases). The length of the CDR3 is 17 residues. Looked up from germline, CDR1 is MGHRA and CDR2 is YSYEKL. The CDR3 protein is CASSQDLLQQGGTEAFF. The CDR3 DNA is TGTGCCAGCAGCCAAGATCTGTTGCAACAGGGAGGAACTGAAGCTTTCTTT.

The genes are TRBV20-1 and TRBJ2-7, with 10 bases lining up with TRBD2. V lost 6 bases, J lost 6 bases, and 5 bases stayed unmatched. Looked up from germline, CDR1 is DFQATT and CDR2 is SNEGSKA (reference sequence). The length of the CDR3 is 12 residues. In DNA, the CDR3 is TGCAGTGCGGCTAGCGGGAGAGGCGAGCAGTACTTC. Translated, it gives CSAASGRGEQYF.

Ten or more counts support this clonotype. V usage is TRBV3-1 and J usage is TRBJ2-3; 11 nucleotides line up with TRBD2. Germline V gene lookup returns CDR1 LGHDT and CDR2 YNNKEL (reference sequence). The CDR3 covers 16 residues. The junction had 8 bases not matched to a gene; V was cut back by 4 bases and J by 5 bases. CDR3 coding DNA: TGTGCCAGCAGCCGACGAACGGGACTAGCGGTAGATACGCAGTATTTT. Amino acid sequence: CASSRRTGLAVDTQYF.

This clonotype has ten or more counts. The gene calls are TRBV3-1 and TRBJ1-1, with a tentative D call TRBD1 (5 bases). The CDR3 is 15 amino acids. Per the germline V gene, CDR1 is LGHDT and CDR2 is YNNKEL (reference sequence). V was cut by 1 base and J by 2 bases, with 11 bases left in between. This CDR3 is CASSQVGGANTEAFF. CDR3 nucleotides: TGTGCCAGCAGCCAAGTAGGAGGGGCTAACACTGAAGCTTTCTTT.

This clonotype was seen a handful of times. A much larger clone differs from this one at a single base, so this may be a read error. The chain uses TRBV19 and TRBJ1-6; 7 bases are shared with TRBD1. The junction had 8 bases not matched to a gene; V was cut back by 6 bases and J by 6 bases. The CDR3 loop spans 15 amino acids. The germline gives CDR1 LNHDA, CDR2 SQIVND (reference sequence). The CDR3 here is CASSDTGVCNSPLHF. The CDR3 DNA follows: TGTGCCAGTAGCGATACAGGGGTCTGTAATTCACCCCTCCACTTT.

This clonotype was detected many times. The chain recombines TRBV7-8 with TRBJ1-6; 7 positions agree with TRBD1. The CDR3 runs 19 residues. Germline assignment: CDR1 SGHVS and CDR2 FQNEAQ. Unmatched junction bases numbered 18, after V lost 4 bases and J lost 6 bases. In nucleotides, the CDR3 is TGTGCCAGCAGCTCTGCGACGGGGCAGGGGGAGTTGGGTAATTCACCCCTCCACTTT. Residues: CASSSATGQGELGNSPLHF.

This clonotype was detected ten times or more. The chain recombines TRBV3-1 with TRBJ2-2, with D perhaps being TRBD1 or TRBD2 (5 bases each). Germline CDR1 and CDR2: LGHDT and YNNKEL (reference sequence). This CDR3 is 17 amino acids long. V shed 4 bases and J shed 3 bases, with 18 bases lying between them. CDR3 DNA: TGTGCCAGCAGCCCCGAGAAGGGACGCGCACACACCGGGGAGCTGTTTTTT. Its translation is CASSPEKGRAHTGELFF.